These T cell receptor beta chains were read from a single sample in a study of blood T cells in healthy people across ages. A single record per CDR3 protein comes from TCRdb applying MiXCR to the 5' RACE reads. The sample contains 1.4 million or so distinct CDR3 sequences, approximately 42% of which appear only once. Sample: blood. Source of these receptors: a woman aged 18 to 35 in good health. Both conserved end residues are part of each CDR3. A D gene is named only where the DNA matches it firmly. A clone size is listed for some rows: how often the clone was seen (once, few, many), or a class if it is expanded.

j_call	clone_size	v_call	d_call	cdr3_nt	cdr3_aa
TRBJ2-2	few	TRBV12-3/TRBV12-4	NA	TGTGCCAGCAGTTTAACTTACATCAGGCGTAACGCGAACACCGGGGAGCTGTTTTTT	CASSLTYIRRNANTGELFF
TRBJ2-7	few	TRBV12-3/TRBV12-4	NA	TGTGCCAGCAGTTTGTCGGGATCTCTCACCGAGCAGTACTTC	CASSLSGSLTEQYF
TRBJ1-1	few	TRBV4-2	NA	TGTGCCAGCAGCCAAGCCGACAAATATAACACTGAAGCTTTCTTT	CASSQADKYNTEAFF
TRBJ1-1	NA	TRBV4-2	NA	TGTGCCAGCAGCCAAGATCCTACAGTCATGAACACTGAAGCTTTCTTT	CASSQDPTVMNTEAFF
TRBJ2-1	few	TRBV6-2/TRBV6-3	NA	TGTGCCACGAGAGAGACAGGCGGATACAATGAGCAGTTCTTC	CATRETGGYNEQFF
TRBJ2-7	NA	TRBV6-2/TRBV6-3	TRBD1	TGTGCCAGCAGTTACTCGAGGAAGCAGGGGGCGACCTACGAGCAGTACTTC	CASSYSRKQGATYEQYF
TRBJ1-2	NA	TRBV6-6	TRBD1	TGTGCCAGCACTTTGACAGGGGATACTAACTATGGCTACACCTTC	CASTLTGDTNYGYTF
TRBJ2-3	NA	TRBV5-1	NA	TGCGCCAGCAGCTTGGATCTCCCTAGCACAGATACGCAGTATTTT	CASSLDLPSTDTQYF
TRBJ1-1	few	TRBV6-2/TRBV6-3	NA	TGTGCCAGCAGTTCGACAGGTCCTCCAAGGGGAGCTTTCTTT	CASSSTGPPRGAFF
TRBJ2-1	few	TRBV7-3	NA	TGTGCCAGCAGCTTCACGTCACTAGGCGGCGGGAATGAGCAGTTCTTC	CASSFTSLGGGNEQFF
TRBJ1-5	NA	TRBV25-1	TRBD1	TGTGCCAGCAGTGAAGGGGAGGGACAGGGGTTTCAGCCCCAGCATTTT	CASSEGEGQGFQPQHF
TRBJ2-1	NA	TRBV4-2	TRBD2	TGTGCCAGCAGCCAAGAAGCTAGCGGGGGTCCCAATGAGCAGTTCTTC	CASSQEASGGPNEQFF
TRBJ1-2	NA	TRBV27	NA	TGTGCCAGCAGTTTATCCACAGAGCTAATATGGAATGGTTACACCTTC	CASSLSTELIWNGYTF
TRBJ2-1	NA	TRBV30	NA	TGTGCCTGGAGTGTGTTCGGGGGACGTGAGCAGTTCTTC	CAWSVFGGREQFF
TRBJ2-1	NA	TRBV27	TRBD2	TGTGCCAGCAGTCCCCGACTAGCGGACGACAATGAGCAGTTCTTC	CASSPRLADDNEQFF
TRBJ1-1	NA	TRBV29-1	NA	TGCAGCGTTGAACCTGGGGGGGCCGCTAACACTGAAGCTTTCTTT	CSVEPGGAANTEAFF
TRBJ2-7	few	TRBV4-2	TRBD2	TGTGCCAGCAGCCAAGATTCGGGACTAGTGAGAGCCTACGAGCAGTACTTC	CASSQDSGLVRAYEQYF
TRBJ2-1	few	TRBV18	TRBD2	TGTGCCAGCTCACGATCTAGCGGGGCCATCAATGAGCAGTTCTTC	CASSRSSGAINEQFF
TRBJ2-1	few	TRBV2	TRBD2	TGTGCCAGCAGTGAGGATGGGGGGGCCTACAATGAGCAGTTCTTC	CASSEDGGAYNEQFF
TRBJ2-3	NA	TRBV11-1	TRBD2	TGTGCCAGCAGTTTAAGACGACCTGGGTTTCTAGCGGGGGACCAAAACCGCACAGATACGCAGTATTTT	CASSLRRPGFLAGDQNRTDTQYF
TRBJ2-3	few	TRBV15	NA	TGTGCCACCAGCAAAAGTGGTGGACCGCAGTATTTT	CATSKSGGPQYF
TRBJ1-1	NA	TRBV5-6	NA	TGTGCCAGCAGCTTTGGTCTGAGGAACACTGAAGCTTTCTTT	CASSFGLRNTEAFF
TRBJ1-1	NA	TRBV16	TRBD1	TGTGCCAGCAGCCAGACACCGGGACAGAGGAACACTGAAGCTTTCTTT	CASSQTPGQRNTEAFF
TRBJ1-1	NA	TRBV27	TRBD1	TGTGCCAGCGGCTACGGGACAGGGGGCACTGAAGCTTTCTTT	CASGYGTGGTEAFF
TRBJ1-4	NA	TRBV27	NA	TGTGCCAGCAGTCCCCTGGAGGGTGAAAAACTGTTTTTT	CASSPLEGEKLFF
TRBJ2-4	NA	TRBV7-9	NA	TGTGCCAGCTGGGATTCCCAGAAAAACATTCAGTACTTC	CASWDSQKNIQYF
TRBJ1-2	NA	TRBV28	NA	TGTGCCAGCCTGGGGTCAGACTATGGCTACACCTTC	CASLGSDYGYTF
TRBJ2-3	NA	TRBV4-3	TRBD2	TGCGCCAGCAGCCAAGCCCGGCTAGCGGGAGCGCATACGCAGTATTTT	CASSQARLAGAHTQYF
TRBJ2-7	few	TRBV29-1	TRBD2	TGCAGCGTTGATAGTGTCGGGGGGGGGCTGTACGAGCAGTACTTC	CSVDSVGGGLYEQYF
TRBJ2-3	few	TRBV9	TRBD2	TGTGCCAGCAGCGCAACTAGCGGCCACACAGATACGCAGTATTTT	CASSATSGHTDTQYF
TRBJ2-1	NA	TRBV13	NA	TGTGCCAGCAGGGACCGGGGTGAGCAGTTCTTC	CASRDRGEQFF
TRBJ2-7	NA	TRBV7-2	NA	TGTGCCAGCCGAATGACTCTCATTAGTTCCTACGAGCAGTACTTC	CASRMTLISSYEQYF
TRBJ1-2	NA	TRBV27	TRBD1	TGTGCCAGCAGTTCCCGGGACAGTCCCTATGGCTACACCTTC	CASSSRDSPYGYTF
TRBJ1-1	NA	TRBV5-1	NA	TGCGCCAGCAGCTTGTGGGGACAGAACACTGAAGCTTTCTTT	CASSLWGQNTEAFF
TRBJ2-7	NA	TRBV9	NA	TGTGCCAGCAGCGTAGTCGGGACCGACTACGAGCAGTACTTC	CASSVVGTDYEQYF
TRBJ2-7	NA	TRBV20-1	NA	TGCAGTGCTCGCCGGGACAACTACGAGCAGTACTTC	CSARRDNYEQYF
TRBJ1-2	NA	TRBV9	NA	TGTGCCAGCAGCGTATCAGGGAGGGGGGACTATGGCTACACCTTC	CASSVSGRGDYGYTF